Listed below are T cell receptor beta chains from one sample, sequenced in a study of high-grade serous ovarian cancer treatment subgroups. The protocol was immunoSEQ multiplex PCR, while the TCRdb copy is restricted to in-frame clones and leaves out a portion. Counted here are about 5,200 clones, around three quarters occurring once; the ten biggest clones make up roughly 8.8%. The sample comprised tumor tissue. The source of these receptors is a human donor with high-grade serous ovarian cancer. Both conserved end residues are part of each CDR3. A D gene is named only where the DNA matches it firmly. Only some rows state a clone size, as once, few, many or a class for expanded clones.

v_call: TRBV6-1; clone_size: once; d_call: -; j_call: TRBJ1-1; cdr3_nt: TGTGCCAGCGGAGGCGACAGTGCCACGAACACTGAAGCTTTCTTT; cdr3_aa: CASGGDSATNTEAFF
v_call: TRBV2; clone_size: -; d_call: TRBD1; j_call: TRBJ2-3; cdr3_nt: TGTGCCAGCAGGGACAGGGGAGCCACAGATACGCAGTATTTT; cdr3_aa: CASRDRGATDTQYF
v_call: TRBV5-1; clone_size: -; d_call: -; j_call: TRBJ1-5; cdr3_nt: TGCGCCAGCAGCTTGGTTCCTAGCAATCAGCCCCAGCATTTT; cdr3_aa: CASSLVPSNQPQHF
v_call: TRBV5-1; clone_size: -; d_call: TRBD1; j_call: TRBJ1-2; cdr3_nt: TGCGCCAGCAGCTGGGACAGGGGGCTGAATGGCTACACCTTC; cdr3_aa: CASSWDRGLNGYTF
v_call: TRBV19; clone_size: -; d_call: -; j_call: TRBJ1-5; cdr3_nt: TGTGCCAGTAGTATACTGGGTAATAGCAATCAGCCCCAGCATTTT; cdr3_aa: CASSILGNSNQPQHF
v_call: TRBV7-2; clone_size: once; d_call: -; j_call: TRBJ2-5; cdr3_nt: TGTGCCAGCAGCAATCCAACCCGGCAAGAGACCCAGTACTTC; cdr3_aa: CASSNPTRQETQYF
v_call: TRBV28; clone_size: -; d_call: TRBD1; j_call: TRBJ1-1; cdr3_nt: TGTGCCAGCAGTTCAGGGGGCTCAAGGACTGAAGCTTTCTTT; cdr3_aa: CASSSGGSRTEAFF
v_call: TRBV6-4; clone_size: few; d_call: -; j_call: TRBJ2-3; cdr3_nt: TGTGCCAGCAGTGAGTTCCCCGGGGGCGGACGCCAGTTAGATACGCAGTATTTT; cdr3_aa: CASSEFPGGGRQLDTQYF
v_call: TRBV6-4; clone_size: -; d_call: TRBD2; j_call: TRBJ2-2; cdr3_nt: TGTGCCAGCAGTGACCTGGGGGGACTAGCGGGGGCCAAGAACACCGGGGAGCTGTTTTTT; cdr3_aa: CASSDLGGLAGAKNTGELFF
v_call: TRBV10-2; clone_size: -; d_call: -; j_call: TRBJ2-1; cdr3_nt: TGCGCCAGCAGTGATGTGGTGGGGCAGTTCTTC; cdr3_aa: CASSDVVGQFF
v_call: TRBV27; clone_size: few; d_call: -; j_call: TRBJ2-5; cdr3_nt: TGTGCCAGCAGTTTCAACCTGGCTAGCTTGCTTACGGAGACCCAGTACTTC; cdr3_aa: CASSFNLASLLTETQYF
v_call: TRBV4-3; clone_size: -; d_call: -; j_call: TRBJ1-4; cdr3_nt: TGCGCCAGCAGCCAAGGGTCTTCAAGAAGAGAAAAACTGTTTTTT; cdr3_aa: CASSQGSSRREKLFF
v_call: TRBV6-5; clone_size: -; d_call: -; j_call: TRBJ2-6; cdr3_nt: TGTGCCAGCAGTTACGAGGAGGGCTCTGGGGCCAACGTCCTGACTTTC; cdr3_aa: CASSYEEGSGANVLTF
v_call: TRBV10-2; clone_size: -; d_call: TRBD1; j_call: TRBJ1-4; cdr3_nt: TGCGCCAGCAGCGGGGGACAGGATAATGAAAAACTGTTTTTT; cdr3_aa: CASSGGQDNEKLFF
v_call: TRBV5-4; clone_size: -; d_call: -; j_call: TRBJ2-7; cdr3_nt: TGTGCCAGCAGCTCTCTCTCCGCAGGTTCCTACGAGCAGTACTTC; cdr3_aa: CASSSLSAGSYEQYF
v_call: TRBV27; clone_size: -; d_call: TRBD2; j_call: TRBJ2-4; cdr3_nt: TGTGCCAGCAGCGGGAGTGGGGGGGGATTAGCCAAAAACATTCAGTACTTC; cdr3_aa: CASSGSGGGLAKNIQYF
v_call: TRBV10-3; clone_size: -; d_call: TRBD1; j_call: TRBJ2-7; cdr3_nt: TGTGCCATCAGTGAGTCGACTGGACAGGGGATCTACGAGCAGTACTTC; cdr3_aa: CAISESTGQGIYEQYF
v_call: TRBV10-1; clone_size: -; d_call: TRBD1; j_call: TRBJ2-7; cdr3_nt: TGCGCCAGCAGTGAGTCGACTGGGACAGGGGGGAACGAGCAGTACTTC; cdr3_aa: CASSESTGTGGNEQYF
v_call: TRBV5-6; clone_size: once; d_call: TRBD1; j_call: TRBJ2-3; cdr3_nt: TGTGCCAGCAGCTCACAATATAACGGACAGGGCGGTACGCAGTATTTT; cdr3_aa: CASSSQYNGQGGTQYF
v_call: TRBV7-2; clone_size: once; d_call: -; j_call: TRBJ2-2; cdr3_nt: TGTGCCAGCAGCCCCCTTCGTTTCACCGGGGAGCTGTTTTTT; cdr3_aa: CASSPLRFTGELFF
v_call: TRBV6-6; clone_size: -; d_call: TRBD1; j_call: TRBJ1-5; cdr3_nt: TGTGCCAGCAGTAAGTACGGACAGGGCGTCCAGCCCCAGCATTTT; cdr3_aa: CASSKYGQGVQPQHF
v_call: TRBV6-5; clone_size: once; d_call: TRBD2; j_call: TRBJ2-1; cdr3_nt: TGTGCCAGCAGTTATCAACTAGCGGGTTATAATGAGCAGTTCTTC; cdr3_aa: CASSYQLAGYNEQFF
v_call: TRBV10-1; clone_size: few; d_call: -; j_call: TRBJ2-7; cdr3_nt: TGCGCCAGCAGTGAGTCGGGGGATTGGACAAAGCAGTACTTC; cdr3_aa: CASSESGDWTKQYF
v_call: TRBV25-1; clone_size: few; d_call: -; j_call: TRBJ2-2; cdr3_nt: TGTGCCAGCAGTATCGGACCCTTCACCGGGGAGCTGTTTTTT; cdr3_aa: CASSIGPFTGELFF
v_call: TRBV6-1; clone_size: -; d_call: TRBD1; j_call: TRBJ1-2; cdr3_nt: TGTGCCAGCAGCGAATACACAGGGGGGACCTATGGCTACACCTTC; cdr3_aa: CASSEYTGGTYGYTF
v_call: TRBV27; clone_size: -; d_call: TRBD1; j_call: TRBJ1-5; cdr3_nt: TGTGCCAGCAGTGGATCGGGACAGGGCAATCAGCCCCAGCATTTT; cdr3_aa: CASSGSGQGNQPQHF
v_call: TRBV4-2; clone_size: few; d_call: -; j_call: TRBJ1-2; cdr3_nt: TGTGCCAGCAGCCAAGATCCTGCGGATAACTATGGCTACACCTTC; cdr3_aa: CASSQDPADNYGYTF
v_call: TRBV19; clone_size: -; d_call: -; j_call: TRBJ2-3; cdr3_nt: TGTGCCAGTAGTATTAGCTGGGACACAGATACGCAGTATTTT; cdr3_aa: CASSISWDTDTQYF
v_call: TRBV7-2; clone_size: once; d_call: -; j_call: TRBJ1-5; cdr3_nt: TGTGCCAGCAGCCCACGGGTGGATCAGCCCCAGCATTTT; cdr3_aa: CASSPRVDQPQHF